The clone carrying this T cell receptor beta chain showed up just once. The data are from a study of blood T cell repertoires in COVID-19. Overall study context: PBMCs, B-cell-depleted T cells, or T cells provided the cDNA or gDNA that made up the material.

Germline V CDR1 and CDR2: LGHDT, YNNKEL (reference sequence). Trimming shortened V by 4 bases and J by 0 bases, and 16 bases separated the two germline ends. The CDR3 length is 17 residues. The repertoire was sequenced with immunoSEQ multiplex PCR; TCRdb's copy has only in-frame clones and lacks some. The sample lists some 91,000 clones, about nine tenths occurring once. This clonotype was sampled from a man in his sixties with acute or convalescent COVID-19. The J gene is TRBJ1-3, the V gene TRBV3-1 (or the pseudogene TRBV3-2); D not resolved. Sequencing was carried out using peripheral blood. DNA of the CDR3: TGTGCCAGCAGCCCCAATGTCTGGCAGGCCTCTGGAAACACCATATATTTT. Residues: CASSPNVWQASGNTIYF.